This T cell receptor beta chain was sequenced during a study of T cell changes during pregnancy in multiple sclerosis (dated by TCRdb to between 2018 and 2021). Study-level background: The study examined how the T cell repertoire changed over the course of pregnancy in women with multiple sclerosis.

Including cysteine and phenylalanine, the CDR3 has 16 amino acids. The CDR3 DNA has 48 bases and is translated from base 1. CDR1 and CDR2 were assigned from the germline V gene as SGHVS and FQNEAQ. V loses 1 base at its end and J loses 10 bases; junction bases beyond the gene matches: 5. A single count supports this clone. Its antigen is unknown. No qualities accompany the bases; no much larger clone lies one base away. The protocol used for the library was the immunoSEQ multiplex PCR assay. Not all clones reach the TCRdb copy of this immuneACCESS table, which keeps in-frame sequences only. Checked studies attribute under half of the gap to unresolved V genes and leave the rest unexplained. For this sample the table gives about 30,000 clones, of which roughly 88% were detected only once. 3.5% to 5.5% of the sample goes to the ten largest clones.

Source: peripheral blood, taken in the second trimester of pregnancy. The sequence links TRBV7-8 to TRBJ2-1, and TRBD2 matches 15 of the central bases. The origin of this receptor is a female donor in good health, enrolled as a control in a pregnancy study. The nucleotide sequence reads TGTGCCAGCAGCTTAGATGGACTAGCGGGGGGGAGCGAGCAGTTCTTC. It encodes CASSLDGLAGGSEQFF.